This TCR beta chain derives from a study of blood T cells in healthy people across ages. In this sample, this clonotype turned up a few times. The CDR3 loop spans 14 amino acids. The V gene lost 5 bases and the J gene lost 10 bases, with 15 bases spanning the gap. Per the germline V gene, CDR1 is SEHNR and CDR2 is FQNEAQ (reference sequence). Sample-barcoded 5' priming and a J-beta primer mix drove a second PCR of about 7 to 12 cycles. MiXCR, applied by TCRdb to the 5' RACE reads, yields one record per CDR3 protein. The profile shows some 1.5 million distinct CDR3 sequences, 28% of them singletons. The chain combines TRBV7-9 with TRBJ1-6; D not certain. This TCR derives from a woman younger than 45 in good health. The sequencing input was blood. The CDR3 DNA reads as TGTGCCAGCAGCCCTAACAACATAGGCTCACCCCTCCACTTT. Amino acids: CASSPNNIGSPLHF.